This TCR beta chain was profiled in a study of T cell repertoires in Merkel cell carcinoma (dated by TCRdb to the late 2010s). Some background on the complete study: Patients with prior intralesional immunotherapy or systemic immune checkpoint blockade before the biopsy were excluded. Inclusion required a diagnosis of MCPyV-positive Merkel cell carcinoma and successful in vitro expansion of tumor-infiltrating lymphocytes. MCPyV-specific clonotypes were first defined by tetramer sorting, cloning and paired TCR sequencing of expanded tumor-infiltrating lymphocytes. The investigation overall reported the following: The study did not examine normal tissue biopsies.

Biopsy-confirmed MCPyV-positive Merkel cell carcinoma was present in the study subjects, and positive serum antibodies to T-antigen were found in every subject. Genomic DNA was extracted from roughly 6 adjacent 10-micron frozen tumor sections without cell sorting or culture. Optimal cutting temperature compound was used to freeze tumor biopsy tissue measuring roughly 5 x 5 x 5 mm. In the frozen biopsy, scout sections stained with hematoxylin and eosin confirmed plenty of Merkel cell carcinoma along with infiltrating cells. TRB CDR3 sequencing and data processing of tumor genomic DNA were performed with the immunoSEQ assay. TCRdb holds this immuneACCESS table with in-frame rearrangements only. Some clones are missing; in checked studies, unresolved V genes explain under half, and the rest has no known cause. The sample yields about 15,000 clones; roughly 80% were counted once. The ten largest clones represent 17% of the sample.

The CDR3 numbers 15 residues from cysteine through phenylalanine. Only CDR3 DNA is held: 45 bases, read in frame from base 1. From the germline V gene, CDR1 is SGHRS and CDR2 is YFSETQ. The V and J ends are trimmed by 2 bases and 6 bases, leaving 18 bases between them. In the case of this clone: It has no known antigen specificity. Base qualities are missing; no much larger clone stands one base away.

The rearranged chain carries TRBV5-1 and TRBJ2-7; 7 matching bases give a weak D call of TRBD2. Source material: tumor tissue. The source of this sequence is an adult with Merkel cell carcinoma. The bases are TGCGCCAGCAGCTTACGACAGGCTGGGGGGGGCGAGCAGTACTTC. Its product reads: CASSLRQAGGGEQYF.